This T cell receptor beta chain originates from a study of CDR3 diversity in severe acne. This clonotype was counted between two and nine times. This CDR3 region has 15 residues. Germline values: CDR1 LGHNT, CDR2 FRNRAP. With V trimmed by 7 bases and J by 4 bases, 7 bases remained unmatched. Each CDR3 protein is one row after TCRdb ran MiXCR on the PCR reads. Altogether approximately 90,000 distinct CDR3 sequences are present, roughly 52% being singletons, with the ten largest covering over 9%. The receptor was derived from a male donor in good health, serving as a control. V and J are TRBV12-5 and TRBJ1-5; TRBD1 agrees at 10 bases. Sequencing was done on a sample of blood. CDR3 residues: CASAPGTGVNQPQHF. The DNA of the CDR3 is TGTGCTAGTGCCCCCGGGACAGGGGTAAATCAGCCCCAGCATTTT.